Listed below are T cell receptor beta chains from one sample, sequenced in a study of shared clonotypes between healthy human individuals. Sequencing was performed with immunoSEQ multiplex PCR; in TCRdb, only in-frame clones are kept and a portion is missing. The sample lists about half a million clones; almost 80% were seen once. The source material was PBMCs. These TCRs come from a woman aged 40 to 50 in good health. Some clones in this sample may be carry-over from other donors' samples. CDR3s include the opening cysteine and the closing phenylalanine or tryptophan. Each record gives: D gene, V gene, clone size, J gene, CDR3 DNA, CDR3 protein. D genes are given only for firm matches. Only part of the rows carry a size: once, few, many, or a class if the clone is expanded.

D gene: NA
V gene: TRBV4-1
clone size: NA
J gene: TRBJ2-7
CDR3 DNA: TGCGCCAGCAGCCAAGAACAGCGTGGCTCCTACGAGCAGTACTTC
CDR3 protein: CASSQEQRGSYEQYF

D gene: NA
V gene: TRBV29-1
clone size: NA
J gene: TRBJ2-5
CDR3 DNA: TGCAGCGTTACAATCGGGACAGCGGGGTCCGGGGAGACCCAGTACTTC
CDR3 protein: CSVTIGTAGSGETQYF

D gene: NA
V gene: TRBV21-1
clone size: NA
J gene: TRBJ2-1
CDR3 DNA: TGTGCCAGCAGCGGGCTAGCCCACAGCTCCTACAATGAGCAGTTCTTC
CDR3 protein: CASSGLAHSSYNEQFF

D gene: NA
V gene: TRBV5-4
clone size: NA
J gene: TRBJ2-6
CDR3 DNA: TGTGCCAGCAGTCCCTCGACTTTTACTGGGGCCAACGTCCTGACTTTC
CDR3 protein: CASSPSTFTGANVLTF

D gene: TRBD1
V gene: TRBV7-8
clone size: NA
J gene: TRBJ2-7
CDR3 DNA: TGTGCCAGCAGCTTAGGGCAGGGGGCGACAGAGCAGTACTTC
CDR3 protein: CASSLGQGATEQYF

D gene: NA
V gene: TRBV5-4
clone size: NA
J gene: TRBJ1-5
CDR3 DNA: TGTGCCAGCAGCCAAGAGTTTTGGGGCAATCAGCCCCAGCATTTT
CDR3 protein: CASSQEFWGNQPQHF

D gene: NA
V gene: TRBV5-1
clone size: once
J gene: TRBJ2-3
CDR3 DNA: TGCGCCAGCAGCCCCCGGGGTAAATCAGCAGATACGCAGTATTTT
CDR3 protein: CASSPRGKSADTQYF

D gene: NA
V gene: TRBV21-1
clone size: NA
J gene: TRBJ2-7
CDR3 DNA: TGTGCCAGCAGCAAAAGGGACAGGGGTTACGAGCAGTACTTC
CDR3 protein: CASSKRDRGYEQYF

D gene: TRBD2
V gene: TRBV6-1
clone size: NA
J gene: TRBJ2-2
CDR3 DNA: TGTGCCAGCAGTGCCACCGGGACTAGCGGGAACACCGGGGAGCTGTTTTTT
CDR3 protein: CASSATGTSGNTGELFF

D gene: NA
V gene: TRBV29-1
clone size: NA
J gene: TRBJ1-2
CDR3 DNA: TGCAGCGTTGAACCCAGGTTAGCTAACTATGGCTACACCTTC
CDR3 protein: CSVEPRLANYGYTF

D gene: TRBD1
V gene: TRBV27
clone size: NA
J gene: TRBJ1-2
CDR3 DNA: TGTGCCAGCAGACCTTGGGACAGGGAAGATGGCTACACCTTC
CDR3 protein: CASRPWDREDGYTF

D gene: NA
V gene: TRBV2
clone size: NA
J gene: TRBJ2-2
CDR3 DNA: TGTGCCAGCAAACCAGAGAACACCGGGGAGCTGTTTTTT
CDR3 protein: CASKPENTGELFF

D gene: NA
V gene: TRBV28
clone size: NA
J gene: TRBJ2-5
CDR3 DNA: TGTGCCAGCAGTTTAGGGGAGACCCAGTACTTC
CDR3 protein: CASSLGETQYF

D gene: TRBD1
V gene: TRBV27
clone size: few
J gene: TRBJ1-5
CDR3 DNA: TGTGCCAGCAATCAGCCCACCCCCCGCCCGGGACAGGGTAGTCAGCCCCAGCATTTT
CDR3 protein: CASNQPTPRPGQGSQPQHF

D gene: TRBD2
V gene: TRBV30
clone size: NA
J gene: TRBJ2-7
CDR3 DNA: TGTGCCTGGTCGTCTGGTCTAGCGGGAGGGGAGCAGTACTTC
CDR3 protein: CAWSSGLAGGEQYF

D gene: TRBD1
V gene: TRBV7-2
clone size: once
J gene: TRBJ2-7
CDR3 DNA: TGTGCCAGCAGCTTAGAGGGGACAGGGTACTACTCCTACGAGCAGTACTTC
CDR3 protein: CASSLEGTGYYSYEQYF

D gene: TRBD2
V gene: TRBV30
clone size: NA
J gene: TRBJ2-7
CDR3 DNA: TGTGCCTGGAGTGTACGATCTATGTGGACTAGCGAGACCTACGAGCAGTACTTC
CDR3 protein: CAWSVRSMWTSETYEQYF

D gene: TRBD2
V gene: TRBV18
clone size: NA
J gene: TRBJ2-1
CDR3 DNA: TGTGCCAGCTCTTCGACTAGCGGGAGGACCCATGAGCAGTTCTTC
CDR3 protein: CASSSTSGRTHEQFF

D gene: NA
V gene: TRBV5-6
clone size: NA
J gene: TRBJ1-6
CDR3 DNA: TGTGCCAGCAGACCCGCGCTAGGGGGGAATTCACCCCTCCACTTT
CDR3 protein: CASRPALGGNSPLHF

D gene: NA
V gene: TRBV7-9
clone size: NA
J gene: TRBJ1-5
CDR3 DNA: TGTGCCAGCAGCTTACAAGACAATCAGCCCCAGCATTTT
CDR3 protein: CASSLQDNQPQHF

D gene: NA
V gene: TRBV28
clone size: NA
J gene: TRBJ1-5
CDR3 DNA: TGTGCCAGCAGTTCAGAGTATCAGCCCCAGCATTTT
CDR3 protein: CASSSEYQPQHF

D gene: TRBD1
V gene: TRBV7-7
clone size: NA
J gene: TRBJ2-2
CDR3 DNA: TGTGCCAGCAGCCTGGGACAGACGACCGGGGAGCTGTTTTTT
CDR3 protein: CASSLGQTTGELFF

D gene: TRBD1
V gene: TRBV7-9
clone size: few
J gene: TRBJ1-5
CDR3 DNA: TGTGCCAGCAGCTTAGGACAGGGGATAGGTTACAATCAGCCCCAGCATTTT
CDR3 protein: CASSLGQGIGYNQPQHF

D gene: NA
V gene: TRBV11-2
clone size: NA
J gene: TRBJ2-5
CDR3 DNA: TGTGCCAGCAGCTTTTGGTCGCAGCAAGAGACCCAGTACTTC
CDR3 protein: CASSFWSQQETQYF

D gene: NA
V gene: TRBV10-3
clone size: NA
J gene: TRBJ1-2
CDR3 DNA: TGTGCCATCAGTCGACAGATTTTAGCTAACTATGGCTACACCTTC
CDR3 protein: CAISRQILANYGYTF

D gene: NA
V gene: TRBV25-1
clone size: NA
J gene: TRBJ1-4
CDR3 DNA: TGTGCCAGCAGTGCCCCCGGAGGATATCTTGAAAAACTGTTTTTT
CDR3 protein: CASSAPGGYLEKLFF

D gene: NA
V gene: TRBV7-8
clone size: NA
J gene: TRBJ2-2
CDR3 DNA: TGTGCCAGCAGCTTAACAGAGGGGGGGAACACCGGGGAGCTGTTTTTT
CDR3 protein: CASSLTEGGNTGELFF

D gene: NA
V gene: TRBV2
clone size: NA
J gene: TRBJ1-1
CDR3 DNA: TGTGCCAGCGCGGGACGTCAGAACACTGAAGCTTTCTTT
CDR3 protein: CASAGRQNTEAFF

D gene: TRBD2
V gene: TRBV7-2
clone size: NA
J gene: TRBJ2-7
CDR3 DNA: TGTGCCAGCAGCAAGGGACTAGCGGGGTCCTACGAGCAGTACTTC
CDR3 protein: CASSKGLAGSYEQYF

D gene: NA
V gene: TRBV4-1
clone size: few
J gene: TRBJ2-1
CDR3 DNA: TGCGCCAGCAGCCCGATAGGACAGAAATCCTACAATGAGCAGTTCTTC
CDR3 protein: CASSPIGQKSYNEQFF

D gene: TRBD2
V gene: TRBV6-1
clone size: few
J gene: TRBJ2-1
CDR3 DNA: TGTGCCAGCAGGGGGGGACTAGCGGGAAGGAATGAGCAGTTCTTC
CDR3 protein: CASRGGLAGRNEQFF

D gene: NA
V gene: TRBV9
clone size: NA
J gene: TRBJ2-5
CDR3 DNA: TGTGCCAGCAGCCCATCGCCCAAGACAGCACAAGAGACCCAGTACTTC
CDR3 protein: CASSPSPKTAQETQYF

D gene: NA
V gene: TRBV5-1
clone size: NA
J gene: TRBJ1-1
CDR3 DNA: TGCGCCAGCAGCTTGGTCGGATACACTGAAGCTTTCTTT
CDR3 protein: CASSLVGYTEAFF

D gene: NA
V gene: TRBV19
clone size: many
J gene: TRBJ1-1
CDR3 DNA: TGTGCCAGTAGCCCATCTTTGGGCGAAGCTTTCTTT
CDR3 protein: CASSPSLGEAFF

D gene: NA
V gene: TRBV11-2
clone size: NA
J gene: TRBJ1-1
CDR3 DNA: TGTGCCAGCAGCTTAGCGGGCAGGCTGAACACTGAAGCTTTCTTT
CDR3 protein: CASSLAGRLNTEAFF

D gene: NA
V gene: TRBV5-6
clone size: NA
J gene: TRBJ1-2
CDR3 DNA: TGTGCCAGCAGCTCCGGACAGCCATATGGCTACACCTTC
CDR3 protein: CASSSGQPYGYTF

D gene: TRBD2
V gene: TRBV9
clone size: NA
J gene: TRBJ2-3
CDR3 DNA: TGTGCCAGCAGCGGCGGGACTAGCGGCGGCTGGAGCACAGATACGCAGTATTTT
CDR3 protein: CASSGGTSGGWSTDTQYF

D gene: NA
V gene: TRBV5-5
clone size: NA
J gene: TRBJ2-3
CDR3 DNA: TGTGCCAGCAGCCCAGGGACCCTCACAGATACGCAGTATTTT
CDR3 protein: CASSPGTLTDTQYF

D gene: NA
V gene: TRBV7-2
clone size: NA
J gene: TRBJ1-4
CDR3 DNA: TGTGCCAGCAGCCCGGTATCCGGGCACGAAAAACTGTTTTTT
CDR3 protein: CASSPVSGHEKLFF

D gene: NA
V gene: TRBV6-1
clone size: NA
J gene: TRBJ2-7
CDR3 DNA: TGTGCCAGCAGGAACCCCTACGAGCAGTACTTC
CDR3 protein: CASRNPYEQYF

D gene: TRBD2
V gene: TRBV14
clone size: NA
J gene: TRBJ2-5
CDR3 DNA: TGTGCCAGCAGCCATTTAGCGGGAATACAAGAGACCCAGTACTTC
CDR3 protein: CASSHLAGIQETQYF

D gene: TRBD2
V gene: TRBV5-4
clone size: NA
J gene: TRBJ2-7
CDR3 DNA: TGTGCCAGCAGCCCTCGGACTAGCGGAACCTACGAGCAGTACTTC
CDR3 protein: CASSPRTSGTYEQYF

D gene: NA
V gene: TRBV6-1
clone size: NA
J gene: TRBJ2-3
CDR3 DNA: TGTGCCGGTGGTAAGGGTGGTAGCACAGATACGCAGTATTTT
CDR3 protein: CAGGKGGSTDTQYF

D gene: NA
V gene: TRBV10-2
clone size: few
J gene: TRBJ2-7
CDR3 DNA: TGCGCCAGCAGTGAGGGGCTCGAGCAGTACTTC
CDR3 protein: CASSEGLEQYF